These T cell receptor beta chains were read from a single sample in a study of identifying expanded T cells in peripheral blood. The table came from immunoSEQ multiplex PCR; TCRdb's copy has only in-frame clones and leaves some out. The sample carries 50,000 to 70,000 clones, more than 70% recorded once. The sample consisted of blood. Source of these receptors: a person aged 18-70 years in good health. Both conserved end residues are part of each CDR3. A D gene is named only where the DNA matches it firmly. Only some rows state a clone size, as once, few, many or a class for expanded clones.

cdr3_nt,cdr3_aa,j_call,clone_size,v_call,d_call
TGTGCCAGCAGCCTAAAGGGACTGGTGAAAGAGACCCAGTACTTC,CASSLKGLVKETQYF,TRBJ2-5,few,TRBV5-6,.
TGTGCCATCAGTGAGGGGGGCAGGGGTTTACCCCCTGGCTACACCTTC,CAISEGGRGLPPGYTF,TRBJ1-2,.,TRBV10-3,.
TGTGCCAGCAGTTCCGGGGGTGGAAGCTCCTACGAGCAGTACTTC,CASSSGGGSSYEQYF,TRBJ2-7,.,TRBV28,.
TGTGCCAGCAGCTCGGGGCCTAGCGGGAGAAGTGGCACAGATACGCAGTATTTT,CASSSGPSGRSGTDTQYF,TRBJ2-3,.,TRBV5-4,TRBD2
TGTGCCAGCAGAATACAGGGGGCTCGGGATGGCTACACCTTC,CASRIQGARDGYTF,TRBJ1-2,.,TRBV2,TRBD1
TGTGCCAGCTCACCACCGGGGACTGGGACCTACGAGCAGTACTTC,CASSPPGTGTYEQYF,TRBJ2-7,.,TRBV18,.
TGTGCCAGCAGCAGCGCGCCCTCAGTTAACAATGAGCAGTTCTTC,CASSSAPSVNNEQFF,TRBJ2-1,.,TRBV2,.
TGTGCCAGCAGCGCCGCACTTATTAGCGGAAAGAACACCGGGGAGCTGTTTTTT,CASSAALISGKNTGELFF,TRBJ2-2,.,TRBV9,.
TGTGCCAGCACGTCCCGGGGGGGTGGTCAGCCCCAGCATTTT,CASTSRGGGQPQHF,TRBJ1-5,.,TRBV5-6,.
TGCGCCAGCAGTGAGTCTAGGTACTCCTACGAGCAGTACTTC,CASSESRYSYEQYF,TRBJ2-7,.,TRBV10-2,.
TGTGCCAGCAGCCGACCCGGACAGGGGGAGTACGAGCAGTACTTC,CASSRPGQGEYEQYF,TRBJ2-7,.,TRBV4-2,TRBD1
TGCGCCAGCAGCCCCGGGGGGCCCGCAGATACGCAGTATTTT,CASSPGGPADTQYF,TRBJ2-3,.,TRBV5-1,.
TGCGCCAGCAGTGACGCGGGGCTGGCCGAGCAGTACTTC,CASSDAGLAEQYF,TRBJ2-7,.,TRBV10-2,.
TGTGCCAGCAGCTTAGCTGTTGGGCCGGTGGGCCGCCTTCGGGAGCAGTACTTC,CASSLAVGPVGRLREQYF,TRBJ2-7,.,TRBV7-9,.
TGCGCCAGCACCGGGACAGGGAATCAGCCCCAGCATTTT,CASTGTGNQPQHF,TRBJ1-5,.,TRBV10-2,TRBD1
TGTGCCAGCAGCTTTGGCCCGGCAGTCGATACGCAGTATTTT,CASSFGPAVDTQYF,TRBJ2-3,.,TRBV7-2,.
TGTGCCAGCAGTAGGCTCGGGACAGGCAATCAGCCCCAGCATTTT,CASSRLGTGNQPQHF,TRBJ1-5,.,TRBV6-5,TRBD1
TGTGCCAGCAGTTTGGGACAGGGTCGATCACCCCTCCACTTT,CASSLGQGRSPLHF,TRBJ1-6,.,TRBV27,TRBD1
TGCGCCAGCAGTGGCCAAGAGACCCAGTACTTC,CASSGQETQYF,TRBJ2-5,once,TRBV10-2,.
TGCAGCGCAGGACAGGGGGCTGCCTACGAGCAGTACTTC,CSAGQGAAYEQYF,TRBJ2-7,.,TRBV29-1,TRBD1
TGTGCCAGCAGGGGGGGCAATCAGCCCCAGCATTTT,CASRGGNQPQHF,TRBJ1-5,few,TRBV2,.
TGTGCCAGCTCACCTACGGCAGGGTACGGAAACACCATATATTTT,CASSPTAGYGNTIYF,TRBJ1-3,.,TRBV18,.
TGTGCCAGCAGCCCCGCCTGGGGGGACGTAGGGATCTTC,CASSPAWGDVGIF,TRBJ2-1,.,TRBV11-2,.
TGTGCCAGCAATAGCGGCACAGGAATATCGAGTGAGCAGTTCTTC,CASNSGTGISSEQFF,TRBJ2-1,.,TRBV6-6,.